One sample yielded the 7 T cell receptor beta chains listed below, sequenced in a study of shared clonotypes between healthy human individuals. Profiling relied on immunoSEQ multiplex PCR, and the TCRdb table lists in-frame clones only, not all of them. The data contain 650,000 to 700,000 clones, roughly 91% of them singletons. The sample comprised memory CD8+ T cells from PBMCs. Subset given: CD45RO+ cells pooled with CCR7-negative TemRA cells. These receptors were obtained from a man aged 18-30 years in good health. Some clones in this sample may be carry-over from other donors' samples.

The chain is built from TRBV5-6 and TRBJ2-1, with TRBD2 as a possible D gene (5 bases). The germline gives CDR1 SGHDT, CDR2 YYEEEE. The V gene lost 2 bases and the J gene lost 6 bases, with 24 bases spanning the gap. The length of the CDR3 is 18 residues. The CDR3 is CASSLWGSGLVNPNEQFF. In DNA, the CDR3 is TGTGCCAGCAGCTTATGGGGATCTGGACTCGTCAACCCCAATGAGCAGTTCTTC. The variable domain in full, completed from reference TRBV5-6 and TRBJ2-1, reads DAGVTQSPTHLIKTRGQQVTLRCSPKSGHDTVSWYQQALGQGPQFIFQYYEEEERQRGNFPDRFSGHQFPNYSSELNVNALLLGDSALYLCASSLWGSGLVNPNEQFFGPGTRLTVL.

The V call is TRBV19, the J call TRBJ1-6; D gene uncertain. The germline V gene encodes CDR1 LNHDA and CDR2 SQIVND (reference sequence). V was shortened by 8 bases and J by 4 bases, with 12 bases between the two germline ends. The CDR3 runs to 14 residues. DNA of the CDR3: TGTGCCAGTGGCCCACGGATTTATAATTCACCCCTCCACTTT. Its protein is CASGPRIYNSPLHF.

The chain joins TRBV29-1 to TRBJ2-6, with TRBD1 identical over 8 bases. Germline-derived CDR1 and CDR2 are SQVTM and ANQGSEA. The V and J ends lost 7 bases and 1 base, in that order; junction bases with no gene match: 9. This CDR3 has 16 residues. Here the CDR3 DNA reads TGCAGCGCCTTTGACAGGGGAGGATCTGGGGCCAACGTCCTGACTTTC. This translates into CSAFDRGGSGANVLTF.

V and J are TRBV6-5 and TRBJ1-5; TRBD1 is a possible D gene (6 bases). The V end lost 6 bases, the J end lost 3 bases, and 9 bases lay between the germline ends. CDR3 length: 13 residues. CDR1 is MNHEY, CDR2 SVGAGI, per germline. CDR3 coding DNA: TGTGCCAGCAGGGGGGACAACAATCAGCCCCAGCATTTT. Encoded protein: CASRGDNNQPQHF.

J is TRBJ2-4 and V is TRBV7-2, with 10 bases that match TRBD2. Trimming removed 9 bases from V and 8 bases from J; junction bases left unmatched: 7. The CDR3 consists of 13 residues. Per the germline V gene, CDR1 is SGHTA and CDR2 is FQGNSA. CDR3 sequence (DNA): TGTGCCAGTAGAATAGCGGGAGGAGACATTCAGTACTTC. Its translation: CASRIAGGDIQYF.

The chain's CDR3 is CAIRDGVTPSYNEQFF. The CDR3 bases are TGTGCCATCAGGGATGGTGTCACCCCCTCCTACAATGAGCAGTTCTTC. V usage is TRBV10-3 and J usage is TRBJ2-1; D unresolved. CDR1 and CDR2 from the germline V gene are ENHRY and SYGVKD. The V end was cut by 6 bases, the J end by 0 bases, with 15 bases between. The CDR3 totals 16 residues.

This sequence joins TRBV28 and TRBJ1-2, with D unclear. V was trimmed by 5 bases and J by 2 bases, leaving 18 bases between them. Germline V gene lookup returns CDR1 MDHEN and CDR2 SYDVKM. CDR3 length: 16 amino acids. The CDR3 loop reads CASSPAWTPTNYGYTF. CDR3 sequence (DNA): TGTGCCAGCAGTCCCGCCTGGACGCCGACCAACTATGGCTACACCTTC.